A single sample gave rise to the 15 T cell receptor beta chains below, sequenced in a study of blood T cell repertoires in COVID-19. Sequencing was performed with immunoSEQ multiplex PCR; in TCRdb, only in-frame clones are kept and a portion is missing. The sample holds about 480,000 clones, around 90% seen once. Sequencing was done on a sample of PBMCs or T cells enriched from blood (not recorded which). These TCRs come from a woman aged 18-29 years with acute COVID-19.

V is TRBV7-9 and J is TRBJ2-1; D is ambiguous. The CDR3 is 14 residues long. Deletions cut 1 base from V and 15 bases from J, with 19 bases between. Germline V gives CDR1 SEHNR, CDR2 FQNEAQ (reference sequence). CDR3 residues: CASSLGQKFTRRFF. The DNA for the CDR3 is TGTGCCAGCAGCTTAGGCCAGAAATTCACCCGCAGGTTCTTC.

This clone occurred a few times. In DNA, the CDR3 is TGTGCCAGCAGCCTGACAGGGAATAGTGACTACACCTTC. This gives the protein CASSLTGNSDYTF. The V gene is TRBV3-1 (or the pseudogene TRBV3-2), the J gene TRBJ1-2; 7 bases align to TRBD1. The CDR3 sequence is 13 residues long. The junction had 9 bases not matched to a gene; V was cut back by 4 bases and J by 10 bases. Looked up from germline, CDR1 is LGHDT and CDR2 is YNNKEL (reference sequence).

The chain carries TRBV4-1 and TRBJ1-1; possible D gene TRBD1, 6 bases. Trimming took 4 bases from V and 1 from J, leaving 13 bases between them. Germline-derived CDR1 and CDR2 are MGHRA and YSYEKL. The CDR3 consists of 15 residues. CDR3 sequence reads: CASSPDPQGNTEAFF. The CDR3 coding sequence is TGCGCCAGCAGCCCAGATCCACAGGGGAACACTGAAGCTTTCTTT.

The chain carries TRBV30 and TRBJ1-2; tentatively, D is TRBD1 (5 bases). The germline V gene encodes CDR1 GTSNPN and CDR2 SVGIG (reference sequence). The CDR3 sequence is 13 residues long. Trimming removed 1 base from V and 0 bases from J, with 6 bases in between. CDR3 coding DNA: TGTGCCTGGAGTGGACAGCCTAACTATGGCTACACCTTC. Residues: CAWSGQPNYGYTF. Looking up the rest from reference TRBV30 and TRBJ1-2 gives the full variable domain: SQTIHQWPATLVQPVGSPLSLECTVEGTSNPNLYWYRQAAGRGLQLLFYSVGIGQISSEVPQNLSASRPQDRQFILSSKKLLLSDSGFYLCAWSGQPNYGYTFGSGTRLTVV.

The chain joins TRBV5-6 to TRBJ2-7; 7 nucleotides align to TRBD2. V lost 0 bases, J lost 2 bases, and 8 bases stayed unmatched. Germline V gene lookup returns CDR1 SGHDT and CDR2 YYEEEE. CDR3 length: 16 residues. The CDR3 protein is CASSLATGTTTYEQYF. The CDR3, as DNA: TGTGCCAGCAGCTTGGCGACCGGGACTACTACCTACGAGCAGTACTTC.

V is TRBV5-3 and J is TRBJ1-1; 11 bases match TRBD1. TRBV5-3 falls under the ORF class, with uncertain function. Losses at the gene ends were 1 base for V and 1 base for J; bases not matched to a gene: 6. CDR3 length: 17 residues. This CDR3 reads CARSLNRGTGGNTEAFF. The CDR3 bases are TGTGCCAGAAGCTTGAATAGAGGGACAGGGGGGAACACTGAAGCTTTCTTT.

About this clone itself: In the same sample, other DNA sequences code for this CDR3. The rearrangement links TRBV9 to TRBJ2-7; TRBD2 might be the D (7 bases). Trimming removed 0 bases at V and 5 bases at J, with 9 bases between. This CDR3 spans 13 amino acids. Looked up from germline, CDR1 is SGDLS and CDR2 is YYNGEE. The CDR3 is CASSVAGGNEQYF. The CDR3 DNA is TGTGCCAGCAGCGTAGCGGGGGGCAACGAGCAGTACTTC.

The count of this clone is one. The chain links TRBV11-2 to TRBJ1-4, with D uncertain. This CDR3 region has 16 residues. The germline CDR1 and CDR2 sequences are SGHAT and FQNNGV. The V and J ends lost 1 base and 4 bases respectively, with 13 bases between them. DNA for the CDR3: TGTGCCAGCAGCTTAGGTTTGGCTGCCCTTAATGAAAAACTGTTTTTT. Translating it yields CASSLGLAALNEKLFF.

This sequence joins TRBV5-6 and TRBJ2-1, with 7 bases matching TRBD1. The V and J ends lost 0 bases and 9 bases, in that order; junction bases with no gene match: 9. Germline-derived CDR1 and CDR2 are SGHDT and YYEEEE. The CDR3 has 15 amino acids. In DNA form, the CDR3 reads TGTGCCAGCAGCTTGGAAGGGGGCAGTAGGGCTGAGCAGTTCTTC. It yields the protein CASSLEGGSRAEQFF. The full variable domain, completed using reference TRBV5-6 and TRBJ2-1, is DAGVTQSPTHLIKTRGQQVTLRCSPKSGHDTVSWYQQALGQGPQFIFQYYEEEERQRGNFPDRFSGHQFPNYSSELNVNALLLGDSALYLCASSLEGGSRAEQFFGPGTRLTVL.

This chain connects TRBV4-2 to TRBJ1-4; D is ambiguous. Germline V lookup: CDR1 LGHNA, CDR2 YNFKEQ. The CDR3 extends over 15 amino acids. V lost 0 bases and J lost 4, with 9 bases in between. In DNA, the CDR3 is TGTGCCAGCAGCCAAGATGGAACTAATAATGAAAAACTGTTTTTT. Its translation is CASSQDGTNNEKLFF.

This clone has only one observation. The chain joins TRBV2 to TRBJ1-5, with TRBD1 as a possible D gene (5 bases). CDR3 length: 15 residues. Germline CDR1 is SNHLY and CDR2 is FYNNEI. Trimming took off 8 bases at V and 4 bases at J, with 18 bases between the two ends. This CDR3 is CASWGPQGLNQPQHF. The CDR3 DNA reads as TGTGCCAGCTGGGGTCCTCAGGGATTAAATCAGCCCCAGCATTTT.

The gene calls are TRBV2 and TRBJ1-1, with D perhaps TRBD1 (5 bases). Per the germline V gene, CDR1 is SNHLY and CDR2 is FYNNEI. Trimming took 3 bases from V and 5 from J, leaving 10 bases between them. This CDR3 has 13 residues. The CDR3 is CASSDGGRTEAFF. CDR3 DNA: TGTGCCAGCAGTGACGGGGGTCGGACTGAAGCTTTCTTT.

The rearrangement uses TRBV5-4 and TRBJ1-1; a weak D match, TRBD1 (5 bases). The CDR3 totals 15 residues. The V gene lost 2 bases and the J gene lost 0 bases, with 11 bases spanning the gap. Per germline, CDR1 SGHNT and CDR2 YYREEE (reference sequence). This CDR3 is CASSLPQGVNTEAFF. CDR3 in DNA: TGTGCCAGCAGCTTACCCCAAGGGGTGAACACTGAAGCTTTCTTT.

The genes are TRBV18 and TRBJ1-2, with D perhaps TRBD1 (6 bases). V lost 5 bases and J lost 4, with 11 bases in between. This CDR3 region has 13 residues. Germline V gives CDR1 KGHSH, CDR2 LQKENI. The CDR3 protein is CASSETGPYGYTF. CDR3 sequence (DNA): TGTGCCAGCTCAGAGACAGGCCCCTATGGCTACACCTTC. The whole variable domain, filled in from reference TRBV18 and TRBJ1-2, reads NAGVMQNPRHLVRRRGQEARLRCSPMKGHSHVYWYRQLPEEGLKFMVYLQKENIIDESGMPKERFSAEFPKEGPSILRIQQVVRGDSAAYFCASSETGPYGYTFGSGTRLTVV.

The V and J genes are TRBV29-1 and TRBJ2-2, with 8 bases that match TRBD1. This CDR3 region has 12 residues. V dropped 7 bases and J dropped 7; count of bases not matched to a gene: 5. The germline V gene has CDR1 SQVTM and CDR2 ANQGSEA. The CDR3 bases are TGCAGCGGACAGGGGTTTGGCGGGGAGCTGTTTTTT. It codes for CSGQGFGGELFF.